The entry that follows covers one T cell receptor beta chain sequence. Its antigen remains unidentified. From germline, CDR1 is MDHEN and CDR2 SYDVKM. This CDR3 region has 17 residues. V lost 6 bases and J lost 0, with 20 bases in between. The authors made TCR beta libraries by quantitative 5'-RACE with molecular barcodes. TCRdb re-derived calls from the 5' RACE reads in MiXCR, one entry per CDR3 protein. The sample has about 250,000 distinct CDR3 sequences, around 32% seen once. These data come from a study of CD8 T cells in ankylosing spondylitis. Study observations and caveats: Reported data indicate significant enrichment of disease-linked clones within matched ankylosing spondylitis synovial fluid.

The TCR sequence derives from a male donor with ankylosing spondylitis or in good health (not recorded which). The sequencing sample was made of blood, either unsorted or a sorted T cell fraction (not recorded which). The genes are TRBV28 and TRBJ2-5; D is uncertain. The CDR3 loop reads CASRPKHADHNQETQYF. The CDR3 DNA is TGTGCCAGCAGACCTAAACACGCGGATCACAACCAAGAGACCCAGTACTTC.